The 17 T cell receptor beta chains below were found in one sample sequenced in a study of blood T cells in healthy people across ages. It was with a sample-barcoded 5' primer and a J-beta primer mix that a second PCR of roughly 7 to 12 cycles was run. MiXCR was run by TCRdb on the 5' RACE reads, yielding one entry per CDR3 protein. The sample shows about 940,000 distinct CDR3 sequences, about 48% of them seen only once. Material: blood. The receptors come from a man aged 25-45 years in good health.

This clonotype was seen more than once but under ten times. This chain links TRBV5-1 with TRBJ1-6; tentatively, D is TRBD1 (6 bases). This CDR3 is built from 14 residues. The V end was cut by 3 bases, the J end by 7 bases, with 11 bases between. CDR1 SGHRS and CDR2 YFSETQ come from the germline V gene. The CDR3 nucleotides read TGCGCCAGCAGCTGGGGGCACGGGAATTCACCCCTCCACTTT. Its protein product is CASSWGHGNSPLHF.

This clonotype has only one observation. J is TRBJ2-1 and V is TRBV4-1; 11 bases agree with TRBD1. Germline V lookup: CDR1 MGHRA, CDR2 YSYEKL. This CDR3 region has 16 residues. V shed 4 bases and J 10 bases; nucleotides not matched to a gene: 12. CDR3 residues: CASSLQGTGGEGEQFF. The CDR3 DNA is TGCGCCAGCAGCCTCCAAGGGACAGGGGGAGAAGGGGAGCAGTTCTTC.

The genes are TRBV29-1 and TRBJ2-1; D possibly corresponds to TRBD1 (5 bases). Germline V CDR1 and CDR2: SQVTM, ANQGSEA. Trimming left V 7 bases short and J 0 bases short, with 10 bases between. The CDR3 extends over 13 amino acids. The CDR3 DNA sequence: TGCAGCGCTTCGACAGACTCCTACAATGAGCAGTTCTTC. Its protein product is CSASTDSYNEQFF.

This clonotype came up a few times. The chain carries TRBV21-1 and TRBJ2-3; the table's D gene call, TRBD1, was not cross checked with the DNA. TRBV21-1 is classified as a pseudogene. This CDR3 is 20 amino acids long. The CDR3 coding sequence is TGTGCCAGCAGCTCAGGGACAGGGCCATCTACGGCCGGTCACACAGATACGCAGTATTTT. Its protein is CASSSGTGPSTAGHTDTQYF.

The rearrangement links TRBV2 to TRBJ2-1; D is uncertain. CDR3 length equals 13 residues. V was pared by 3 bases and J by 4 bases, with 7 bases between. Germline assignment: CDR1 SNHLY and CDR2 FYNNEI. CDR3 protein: CASSEGRYNEQFF. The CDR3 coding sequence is TGTGCCAGCAGTGAGGGCAGGTACAATGAGCAGTTCTTC.

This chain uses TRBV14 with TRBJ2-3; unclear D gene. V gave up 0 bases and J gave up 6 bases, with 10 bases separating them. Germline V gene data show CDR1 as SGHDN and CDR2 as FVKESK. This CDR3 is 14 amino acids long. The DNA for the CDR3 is TGTGCCAGCAGCCAAGATTTGGCCTGGGATACGCAGTATTTT. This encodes CASSQDLAWDTQYF.

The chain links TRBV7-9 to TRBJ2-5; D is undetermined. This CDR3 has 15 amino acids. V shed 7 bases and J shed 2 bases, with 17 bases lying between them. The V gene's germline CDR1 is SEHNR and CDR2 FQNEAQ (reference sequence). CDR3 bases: TGTGCCAGCACCTTTCGCGGAGAGCATCAAGAGACCCAGTACTTC. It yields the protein CASTFRGEHQETQYF.

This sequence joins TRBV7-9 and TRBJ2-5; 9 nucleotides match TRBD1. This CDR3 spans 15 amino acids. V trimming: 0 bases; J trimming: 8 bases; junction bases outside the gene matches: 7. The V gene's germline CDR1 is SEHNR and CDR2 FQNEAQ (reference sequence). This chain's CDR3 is CASSLASGDRATQYF. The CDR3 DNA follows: TGTGCCAGCAGCTTAGCCTCCGGGGACAGGGCCACCCAGTACTTC.

CDR3 DNA: TGTGCCAGCAGAGCAGGGATCGAATCCTACAATGAGCAGTTCTTC. Translation: CASRAGIESYNEQFF. This sequence joins TRBV7-2 and TRBJ2-1, with D perhaps TRBD1 (5 bases). The germline CDR1 and CDR2 sequences are SGHTA and FQGNSA. The CDR3 has 15 amino acids. V shed 6 bases and J shed 1 base, with 13 bases lying between them.

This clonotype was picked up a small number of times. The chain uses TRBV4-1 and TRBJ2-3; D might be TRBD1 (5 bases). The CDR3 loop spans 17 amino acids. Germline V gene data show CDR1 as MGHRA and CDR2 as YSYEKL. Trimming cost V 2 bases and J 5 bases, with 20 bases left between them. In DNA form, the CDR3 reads TGCGCCAGCAGCCAAATCGAGACAGTTGAGCAGGGAGATACGCAGTATTTT. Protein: CASSQIETVEQGDTQYF.

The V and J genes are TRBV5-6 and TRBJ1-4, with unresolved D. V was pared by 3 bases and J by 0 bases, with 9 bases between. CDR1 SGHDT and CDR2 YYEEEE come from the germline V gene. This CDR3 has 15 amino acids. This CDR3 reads CASSYRPATNEKLFF. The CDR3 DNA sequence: TGTGCCAGCAGCTACCGGCCTGCAACTAATGAAAAACTGTTTTTT.

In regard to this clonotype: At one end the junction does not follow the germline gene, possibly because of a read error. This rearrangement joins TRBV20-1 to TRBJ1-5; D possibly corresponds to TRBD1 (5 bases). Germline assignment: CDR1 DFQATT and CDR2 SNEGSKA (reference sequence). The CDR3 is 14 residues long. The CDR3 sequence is CSAGAVSSNQPRHF. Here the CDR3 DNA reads TGCAGTGCTGGGGCTGTTAGTAGCAATCAGCCCCGGCATTTT.

The CDR3 spells CASSQESWGEGTGELFF. The DNA of the CDR3 is TGTGCCAGCAGCCAAGAATCATGGGGGGAAGGGACCGGGGAGCTGTTTTTT. The chain is built from TRBV3-1 and TRBJ2-2; possibly TRBD2 for D (6 bases). The CDR3 sequence is 17 residues long. V shed 0 bases and J shed 5 bases, with 16 bases lying between them. Per the germline V gene, CDR1 is LGHDT and CDR2 is YNNKEL (reference sequence).

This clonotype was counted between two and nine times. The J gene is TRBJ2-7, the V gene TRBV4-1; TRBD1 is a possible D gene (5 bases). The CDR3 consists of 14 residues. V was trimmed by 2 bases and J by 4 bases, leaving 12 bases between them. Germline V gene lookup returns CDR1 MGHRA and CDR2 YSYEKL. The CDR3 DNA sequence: TGCGCCAGCAGCCAAAGGGGCCCCGGGTACGAGCAGTACTTC. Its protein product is CASSQRGPGYEQYF.

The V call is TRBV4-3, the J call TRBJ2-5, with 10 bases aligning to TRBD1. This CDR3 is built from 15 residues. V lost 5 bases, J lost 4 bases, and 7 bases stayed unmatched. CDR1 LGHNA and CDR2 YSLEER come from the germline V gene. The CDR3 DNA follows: TGCGCCAGCAGCGCGGGACAGGGGCTGGGAGAGACCCAGTACTTC. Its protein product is CASSAGQGLGETQYF.

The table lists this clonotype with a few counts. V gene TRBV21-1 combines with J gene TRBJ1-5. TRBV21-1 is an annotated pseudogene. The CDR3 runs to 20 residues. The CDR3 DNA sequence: TGTGCCAGCAGCAAAGGGGATGATAGGCAGGGGAGGGGTAGCAATCAGCCCCAGCATTTT. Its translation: CASSKGDDRQGRGSNQPQHF.

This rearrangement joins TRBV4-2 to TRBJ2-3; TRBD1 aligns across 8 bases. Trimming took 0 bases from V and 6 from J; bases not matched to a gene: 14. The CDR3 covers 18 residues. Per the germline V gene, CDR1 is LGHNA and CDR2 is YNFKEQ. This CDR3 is CASSQELEGRGLGDTQYF. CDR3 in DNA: TGTGCCAGCAGCCAAGAGTTAGAGGGCAGGGGGCTAGGGGATACGCAGTATTTT.